This T cell receptor (beta chain) emerged from a study of identical twins. Study findings and constraints: Memory repertoires showed no such pattern, whereas abundant cord blood beta clonotypes carried fewer insertions. Excess sharing by twins proved weaker in beta out-of-frame sequences. For monozygotic twins, models underestimated out-of-frame TCR alpha sharing.

J gave up 0 bases and V 3 bases, and 6 bases lay outside the gene matches. This CDR3 region has 17 residues. The germline V gene has CDR1 ENHRY and CDR2 SYGVKD. This clonotype was detected ten times or more. Antigen unknown. The authors used template switching to add a universal primer site and gave cDNA unique molecular identifiers. TCRdb redid the calling of the 5' RACE reads with MiXCR, one entry per CDR3 protein. The table has around 240,000 distinct CDR3 sequences, roughly 7% seen once; the top ten hold approximately 3.7%. The same data also went into a second study, on yellow fever vaccine responses in identical twins.

This receptor was identified in a young woman in good health. Sequenced material: memory (CD45RO+) T cells sorted from blood. V gene TRBV10-3 combines with J gene TRBJ2-3, with 10 bases lining up with TRBD2. The CDR3 region has the DNA TGTGCCATCAGTGATACCACTAGCGGGACGAGCACAGATACGCAGTATTTT. Its translation is CAISDTTSGTSTDTQYF.